This T cell receptor beta chain was profiled in a study of beta chain features in type 1 diabetes. This clone was seen only a few times. As yet, its antigen is unknown. Study-level results: A definitive answer on HLA type influencing TCRB rearrangement was not reached here.

The study reverse transcribed the entire isolated RNA, so it sequenced expressed TCRB transcripts. The method was immunoSEQ multiplex PCR; TCRdb's version includes in-frame clones alone and lacks a portion of them. Here the sample spans roughly 380,000 clones, 20% being singletons. V was clipped by 4 bases and J by 4 bases; unmatched bases: 11. The CDR3 is 17 residues long. Germline CDR1 reads SNHLY; CDR2 reads FYNNEI. The chain is built from TRBV2 and TRBJ2-1; 9 nucleotides align to TRBD1. The sample taken for sequencing was naive CD4+ T cells from blood. The receptor comes from a woman aged 18-29 years in good health. CDR3 coding DNA: TGTGCCAGCAGTGGAGGGACAGGGACGTCTATGTACAATGAGCAGTTCTTC. Its protein product is CASSGGTGTSMYNEQFF.